This TCR beta chain was obtained from a study of blood T cells in healthy people across ages. PCR was performed a second time for about 7 to 11 cycles using a sample-barcoded 5' primer and a J-beta primer mix. TCRdb analysed the 5' RACE reads with MiXCR anew, one entry per CDR3 protein. Here the sample spans about 730,000 distinct CDR3 sequences, roughly two fifths being singletons. This clonotype occurred many times. Germline V lookup: CDR1 MNHEY, CDR2 SMNVEV (reference sequence). The V end lost 5 bases, the J end lost 2 bases, and 16 bases lay between the germline ends. The CDR3 loop spans 16 amino acids.

The sequence derives from a woman aged 55 to 70 in good health. Sequencing input: blood. The chain recombines TRBV27 with TRBJ2-1; the D gene is possibly TRBD1 (6 bases). In DNA form, the CDR3 reads TGTGCCAGCAGTCCTAAAGACAGGCTGACCTACAATGAGCAGTTCTTC. Translation gives CASSPKDRLTYNEQFF.